This T cell receptor beta chain comes out of a study of blood T cell repertoires in COVID-19. Study information: Researchers got acute and convalescent COVID-19 samples from the United States, Italy and Spain.

Only in-frame clones appear in the TCRdb table, and some are missing; sequencing was by immunoSEQ multiplex PCR. The table shows about 100,000 clones, with around four fifths occurring only once. Between the trimmed V and J ends, which lost 8 bases and 6 bases, there was a span of 11 bases. There are 12 residues in the CDR3. Input material: peripheral blood. This clonotype was obtained from a man aged 40-49 years with active or convalescent COVID-19. The chain uses TRBV12-3 or TRBV12-4 and TRBJ2-4, with D perhaps matching TRBD2 (5 bases). Here the CDR3 reads CASSRAGNIQYF. CDR3 sequence (DNA): TGTGCCAGCTCCCGGGCGGGAAACATTCAGTACTTC.